This note documents a single TCR beta chain sequence. The entry originates in a study of shared clonotypes between healthy human individuals. Assay: immunoSEQ multiplex PCR; the TCRdb copy retains only in-frame clones and omits some. The table has millions of clones, 85% to 95% seen once. There are 14 residues in the CDR3. V lost 7 bases and J 7 bases, leaving 19 bases between the germline ends. CDR1 and CDR2 (germline): SEHNR, FQNEAQ (reference sequence). The sequence derives from a man between 18 and 35 years old in good health. The genes are TRBV7-9 and TRBJ2-5; a possible D gene is TRBD1 (5 bases). The sequencing sample was made of naive CD4+ T cells sorted from blood. Noted subset: CD45RA+ positively selected. CDR3 in DNA: TGTGCCAGCACCACTCCCCAAGCACAGGCGACCCAGTACTTC. Translating gives CASTTPQAQATQYF.